A single sample gave rise to the 11 T cell receptor beta chains below, sequenced in a study of blood T cell repertoires in COVID-19. Assay used: immunoSEQ multiplex PCR; TCRdb lists only in-frame clones, some missing. This repertoire shows about 67,000 clones, roughly nine tenths found once; its top ten account for 19%. The specimen sequenced was peripheral blood. These receptors originate from a woman aged 80 or over with acute or convalescent COVID-19.

V usage is TRBV4-2 and J usage is TRBJ1-1; D is undetermined. From germline, CDR1 is LGHNA and CDR2 YNFKEQ. The CDR3 spans 14 residues. Between the trimmed V and J ends, which lost 1 base and 1 base, there was a span of 7 bases. CDR3 loop: CASSQVGPNTEAFF. CDR3 bases: TGTGCCAGCAGCCAAGTTGGGCCGAACACTGAAGCTTTCTTT.

This clone was seen a handful of times. Within the sample, other DNA sequences also encode this same CDR3. CDR3: CSVERGTDTQYF. The CDR3 DNA is TGCAGCGTTGAAAGGGGAACAGATACGCAGTATTTT. The V gene is TRBV29-1, the J gene TRBJ2-3, with a tentative D call TRBD1 (5 bases). V lost 2 bases, J lost 3 bases, and 6 bases lay in between. Per germline, CDR1 SQVTM and CDR2 ANQGSEA. CDR3 size: 12 residues.

The V and J genes are TRBV5-4 and TRBJ2-6; unclear D gene. V was pared by 4 bases and J by 2 bases, with 7 bases between. This CDR3 comprises 14 residues. CDR1 and CDR2 from the germline V gene are SGHNT and YYREEE (reference sequence). The CDR3 DNA is TGTGCCAGCAGCGGGCGCACTGGGGCCAACGTCCTGACTTTC. Translated: CASSGRTGANVLTF.

The chain joins TRBV6-5 to TRBJ2-7; no clear D. Germline CDR1 MNHEY, CDR2 SVGAGI. This CDR3 is built from 15 residues. With 0 bases removed from V and 5 bases from J, the gap between germline ends came to 14 bases. CDR3 coding DNA: TGTGCCAGCAGTTACTCGTTTAGTTCCCGGGACGAGCAGTACTTC. Translated: CASSYSFSSRDEQYF.

The chain is built from TRBV5-1 and TRBJ1-1; tentative D call: TRBD1 (5 bases). This CDR3 has 15 residues. Germline V gives CDR1 SGHRS, CDR2 YFSETQ. With 0 bases removed from V and 1 base from J, the gap between germline ends came to 10 bases. The CDR3, as DNA: TGCGCCAGCAGCTTGGACGGCAGGGCGAACACTGAAGCTTTCTTT. This codes for CASSLDGRANTEAFF.

V usage is TRBV3-1 (or the pseudogene TRBV3-2) and J usage is TRBJ2-2; 8 bases match TRBD2. CDR1 and CDR2 from the germline V gene are LGHDT and YNNKEL (reference sequence). The CDR3 spans 17 residues. The trim removed 2 bases at V and 3 bases at J, leaving 8 bases unmatched. The CDR3 sequence: CASSQFAAGAYTGELFF. The CDR3 bases are TGTGCCAGCAGCCAATTTGCAGCGGGGGCTTACACCGGGGAGCTGTTTTTT.

V and J are TRBV10-3 and TRBJ1-1; D possibly corresponds to TRBD1 (5 bases). Trimming cost V 1 base and J 6 bases, with 24 bases left between them. Germline V gives CDR1 ENHRY, CDR2 SYGVKD. This CDR3 has 18 amino acids. The DNA for the CDR3 is TGTGCCATCAGTGAGTACGGACAAAGGAATCCTATTCCCTCTGAAGCTTTCTTT. Amino acids: CAISEYGQRNPIPSEAFF.

This chain uses TRBV6-5 with TRBJ1-6; a weak D match, TRBD1 (6 bases). Germline loops: CDR1 MNHEY, CDR2 SVGAGI. V lost 7 bases and J 9 bases, leaving 16 bases between the germline ends. The CDR3 spans 14 residues. CDR3 DNA sequence: TGTGCCAGCACGCGGGCAGGGGAAGGTTCACCCCTCCACTTT. Encoded protein: CASTRAGEGSPLHF.

This clone was recorded only once. The rearrangement uses TRBV18 and TRBJ2-4; tentative D call: TRBD1 (5 bases). V lost 5 bases, J lost 3 bases, and 14 bases lay in between. The CDR3 is 15 amino acids. From germline, CDR1 is KGHSH and CDR2 LQKENI. The CDR3 is CASSFDTTGKNIQYF. The CDR3 region has the DNA TGTGCCAGCTCATTTGACACCACAGGCAAAAACATTCAGTACTTC.

The V call is TRBV4-2, the J call TRBJ1-6; 7 bases align to TRBD1. This CDR3 contains 16 residues. Germline trimming cut 3 bases from V and 9 bases from J; bases unmatched to any gene: 11. Per the germline V gene, CDR1 is LGHNA and CDR2 is YNFKEQ. CDR3 residues: CASSQTISDRTSPLHF. In nucleotides, the CDR3 is TGTGCCAGCAGCCAGACGATCTCGGACAGGACTTCACCCCTCCACTTT.

The V and J genes are TRBV7-8 and TRBJ1-3; D may be TRBD1 (5 bases). This CDR3 comprises 15 residues. Germline values: CDR1 SGHVS, CDR2 FQNEAQ. V dropped 5 bases and J dropped 2 bases, with 13 bases sitting between them. CDR3 nucleotides: TGTGCCAGCAGCCAGCAGGGAACTGCTGGAAACACCATATATTTT. It encodes CASSQQGTAGNTIYF.